Below, one TCR beta chain is given with its context. The data stem from a study of OX40 agonist ivuxolimab in advanced cancers. Germline V gives CDR1 KGHSH, CDR2 LQKENI. The CDR3 is 16 residues long. Trimming took off 4 bases at V and 2 bases at J, with 18 bases between the two ends. Profiling relied on immunoSEQ multiplex PCR, and the TCRdb table lists in-frame clones only, not all of them. Among around 65,000 clones listed, about 85% were seen once. The V gene is TRBV18, the J gene TRBJ2-7; D is unclear. Sequenced here: CD4+ or CD8+ T cells sorted from blood, sampled in a trial of the OX40 agonist ivuxolimab. The sequence came from an adult with an advanced solid tumor such as melanoma, head and neck, liver or kidney cancer. In DNA, the CDR3 is TGTGCCAGCTCACGCACCGAGGCAGTCCTCCCCTACGAGCAGTACTTC. This codes for CASSRTEAVLPYEQYF.